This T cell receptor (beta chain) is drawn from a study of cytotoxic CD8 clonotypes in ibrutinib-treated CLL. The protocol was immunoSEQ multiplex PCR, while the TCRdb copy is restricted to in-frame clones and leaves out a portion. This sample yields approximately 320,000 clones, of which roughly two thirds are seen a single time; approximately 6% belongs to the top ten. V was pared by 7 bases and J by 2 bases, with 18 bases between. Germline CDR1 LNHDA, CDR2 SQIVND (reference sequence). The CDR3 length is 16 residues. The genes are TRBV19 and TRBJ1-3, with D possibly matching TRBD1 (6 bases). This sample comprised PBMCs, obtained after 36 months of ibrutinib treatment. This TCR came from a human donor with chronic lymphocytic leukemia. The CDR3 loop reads CASTDDRLGTGNTIYF. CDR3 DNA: TGTGCCAGTACTGACGACAGGCTTGGAACTGGAAACACCATATATTTT. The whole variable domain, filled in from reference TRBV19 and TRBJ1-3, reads DGGITQSPKYLFRKEGQNVTLSCEQNLNHDAMYWYRQDPGQGLRLIYYSQIVNDFQKGDIAEGYSVSREKKESFPLTVTSAQKNPTAFYLCASTDDRLGTGNTIYFGEGSWLTVV.